The subject of this entry is one T cell receptor (beta chain). Its antigen remains unknown. Here immunoSEQ multiplex PCR was the method, and the copy in TCRdb shows in-frame clones only, minus some. The sample records 55,000 to 80,000 clones, 84% being singletons. The data originate from a study of T cell responses to AZD1222 COVID-19 vaccine. The overall study: Doses given second, at about 4 or about 12 weeks, were pooled.

The study, taken as a whole, reports: At baseline, seropositivity was found in only a handful of AZD1222 recipients. Possibly, clonal diversity was underestimated; donors were largely white British and included more females. Without day 14 samples, only post-peak T cell repertoires were studied.

The input for sequencing was peripheral blood, taken on day 0 of AZD1222 vaccination. The clonotype was recovered from an adult in good health.

Here the CDR3 DNA reads TGTGCCAGCGGGGGGAGGAACACTGAAGCTTTCTTT. Encoded protein: CASGGRNTEAFF. The chain combines TRBV9 with TRBJ1-1; a weak D match, TRBD1 (5 bases). The CDR3 is 12 residues long. Trimming cost V 7 bases and J 1 base, with 8 bases left between them. Germline lookup yields CDR1 SGDLS and CDR2 YYNGEE.